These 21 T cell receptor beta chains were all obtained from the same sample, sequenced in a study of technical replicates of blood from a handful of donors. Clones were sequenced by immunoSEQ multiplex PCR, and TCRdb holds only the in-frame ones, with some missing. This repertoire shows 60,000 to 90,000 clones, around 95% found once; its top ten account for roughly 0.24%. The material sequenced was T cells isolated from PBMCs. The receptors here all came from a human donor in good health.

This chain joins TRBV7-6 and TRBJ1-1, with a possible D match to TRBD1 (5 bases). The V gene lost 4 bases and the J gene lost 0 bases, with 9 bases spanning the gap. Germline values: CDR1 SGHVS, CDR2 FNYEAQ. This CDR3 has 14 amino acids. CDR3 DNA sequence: TGTGCCAGCAGCTCACAGGACCTGAACACTGAAGCTTTCTTT. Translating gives CASSSQDLNTEAFF. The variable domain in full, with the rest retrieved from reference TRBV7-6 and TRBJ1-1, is GAGVSQSPRYKVTKRGQDVALRCDPISGHVSLYWYRQALGQGPEFLTYFNYEAQQDKSGLPNDRFSAERPEGSISTLTIQRTEQRDSAMYRCASSSQDLNTEAFFGQGTRLTVV.

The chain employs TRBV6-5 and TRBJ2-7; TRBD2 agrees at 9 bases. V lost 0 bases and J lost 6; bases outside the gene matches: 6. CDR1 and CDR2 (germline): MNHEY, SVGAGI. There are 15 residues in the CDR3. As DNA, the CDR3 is TGTGCCAGCAGTTACTCCAGCGGGGGGACTGGCGAGCAGTACTTC. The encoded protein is CASSYSSGGTGEQYF.

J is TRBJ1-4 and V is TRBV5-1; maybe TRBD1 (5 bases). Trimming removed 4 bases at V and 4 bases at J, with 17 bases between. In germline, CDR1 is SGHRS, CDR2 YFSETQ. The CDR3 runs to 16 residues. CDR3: CASSIRQLGHNEKLFF. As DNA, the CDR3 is TGCGCCAGCAGCATACGACAGCTAGGCCATAATGAAAAACTGTTTTTT. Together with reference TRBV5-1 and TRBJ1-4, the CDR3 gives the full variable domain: KAGVTQTPRYLIKTRGQQVTLSCSPISGHRSVSWYQQTPGQGLQFLFEYFSETQRNKGNFPGRFSGRQFSNSRSEMNVSTLELGDSALYLCASSIRQLGHNEKLFFGSGTQLSVL.

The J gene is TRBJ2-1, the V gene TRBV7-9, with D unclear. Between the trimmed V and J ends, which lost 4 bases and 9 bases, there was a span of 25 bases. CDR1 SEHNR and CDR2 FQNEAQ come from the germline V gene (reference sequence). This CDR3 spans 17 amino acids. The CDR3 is CASSSLSGALKFGEQFF. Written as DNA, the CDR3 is TGTGCCAGCAGCTCACTAAGTGGCGCCCTAAAATTTGGTGAGCAGTTCTTC.

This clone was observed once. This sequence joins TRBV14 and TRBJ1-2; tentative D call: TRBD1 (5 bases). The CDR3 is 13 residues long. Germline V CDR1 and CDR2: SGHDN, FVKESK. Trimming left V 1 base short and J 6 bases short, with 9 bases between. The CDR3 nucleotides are TGTGCCAGCAGCCAAGGACAGACAGATGGCTACACCTTC. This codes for CASSQGQTDGYTF.

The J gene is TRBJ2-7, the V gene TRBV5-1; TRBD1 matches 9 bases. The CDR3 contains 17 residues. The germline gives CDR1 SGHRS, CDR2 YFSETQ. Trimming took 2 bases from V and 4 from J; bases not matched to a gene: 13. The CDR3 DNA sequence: TGCGCCAGCAGCTTTGTAAGTAGAGGGGACAGGGTTTACGAGCAGTACTTC. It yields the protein CASSFVSRGDRVYEQYF.

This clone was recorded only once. CDR3 bases: TGTGCCAGCAGCTTAGAACCCGGGAGGTATTACGAGCAGTACTTC. Amino acids: CASSLEPGRYYEQYF. This chain connects TRBV7-6 to TRBJ2-7; TRBD2 matches 7 bases. CDR1 and CDR2 from the germline V gene are SGHVS and FNYEAQ. This CDR3 is 15 amino acids long. V gave up 1 base and J gave up 4 bases; unmatched junction bases: 7.

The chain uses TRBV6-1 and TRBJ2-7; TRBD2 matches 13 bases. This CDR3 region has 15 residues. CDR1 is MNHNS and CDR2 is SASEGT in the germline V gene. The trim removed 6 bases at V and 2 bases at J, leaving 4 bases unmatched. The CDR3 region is CASSPGLAGAYEQYF. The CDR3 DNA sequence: TGTGCCAGCAGCCCCGGACTAGCGGGAGCCTACGAGCAGTACTTC.

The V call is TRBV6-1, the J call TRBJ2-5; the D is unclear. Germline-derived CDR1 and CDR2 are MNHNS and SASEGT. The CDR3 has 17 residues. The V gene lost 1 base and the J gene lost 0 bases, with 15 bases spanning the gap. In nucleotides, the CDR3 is TGTGCCAGCAGTGAAGGGAGTAGCTCCGTGAACCAAGAGACCCAGTACTTC. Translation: CASSEGSSSVNQETQYF.

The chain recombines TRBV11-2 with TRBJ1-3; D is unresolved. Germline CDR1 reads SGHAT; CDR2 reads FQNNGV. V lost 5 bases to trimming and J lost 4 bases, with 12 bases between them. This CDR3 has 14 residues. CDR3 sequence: CASSAAGLGNTIYF. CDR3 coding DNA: TGTGCCAGCAGCGCCGCGGGTCTCGGAAACACCATATATTTT.

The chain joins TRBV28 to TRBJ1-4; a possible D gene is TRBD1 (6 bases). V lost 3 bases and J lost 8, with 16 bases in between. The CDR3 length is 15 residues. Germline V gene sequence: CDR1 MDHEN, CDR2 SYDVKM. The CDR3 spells CASSFPRGIGEKLFF. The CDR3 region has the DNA TGTGCCAGCAGTTTCCCCAGGGGTATTGGGGAAAAACTGTTTTTT.

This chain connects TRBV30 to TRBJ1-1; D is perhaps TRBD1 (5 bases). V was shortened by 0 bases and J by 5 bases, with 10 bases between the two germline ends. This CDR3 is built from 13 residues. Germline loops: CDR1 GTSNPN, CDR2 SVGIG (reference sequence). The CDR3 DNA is TGTGCCTGGAGTGTACTCAGGGAAACTGAAGCTTTCTTT. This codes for CAWSVLRETEAFF. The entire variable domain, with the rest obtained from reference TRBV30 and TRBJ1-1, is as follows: SQTIHQWPATLVQPVGSPLSLECTVEGTSNPNLYWYRQAAGRGLQLLFYSVGIGQISSEVPQNLSASRPQDRQFILSSKKLLLSDSGFYLCAWSVLRETEAFFGQGTRLTVV.

CDR3 in amino acids: CASSDLVRGEQFF. Here the CDR3 DNA reads TGCGCCAGCAGTGATCTGGTTCGGGGTGAGCAGTTCTTC. This sequence joins TRBV10-1 and TRBJ2-1; D perhaps matches TRBD2 (5 bases). V dropped 3 bases and J dropped 9 bases, with 12 bases sitting between them. The germline gives CDR1 WNHNN, CDR2 SYGVQD (reference sequence). CDR3 length: 13 residues.

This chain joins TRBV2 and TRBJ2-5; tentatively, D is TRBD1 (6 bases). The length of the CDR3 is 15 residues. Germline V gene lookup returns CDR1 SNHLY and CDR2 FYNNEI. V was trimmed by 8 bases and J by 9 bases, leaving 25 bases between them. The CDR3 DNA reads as TGTGCCAGCTCTCAAGGGTACCCCTCCGAGGGGGCCCAGTACTTC. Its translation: CASSQGYPSEGAQYF.

Here the CDR3 DNA reads TGTGCCAGCAGCTATCCCCCCTCCGGGACAGGGGCAAACAATGAGCAGTTCTTC. Translation: CASSYPPSGTGANNEQFF. The chain is built from TRBV11-2 and TRBJ2-1, with 10 positions matching TRBD1. Trimming took 4 bases from V and 5 from J; bases not matched to a gene: 14. Germline values: CDR1 SGHAT, CDR2 FQNNGV. CDR3 length: 18 residues.

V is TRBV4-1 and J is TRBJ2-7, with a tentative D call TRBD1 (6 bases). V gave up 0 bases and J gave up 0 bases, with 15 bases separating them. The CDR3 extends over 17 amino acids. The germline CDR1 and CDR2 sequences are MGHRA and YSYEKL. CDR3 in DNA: TGCGCCAGCAGCCAAGAGGGGACACGGCTGATCTCCTACGAGCAGTACTTC. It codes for CASSQEGTRLISYEQYF.

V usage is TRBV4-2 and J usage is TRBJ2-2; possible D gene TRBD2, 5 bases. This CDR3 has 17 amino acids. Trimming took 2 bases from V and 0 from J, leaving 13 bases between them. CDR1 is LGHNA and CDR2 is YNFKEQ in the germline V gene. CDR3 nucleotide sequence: TGTGCCAGCAGCCAAATTCTAGCAAGGGCGAACACCGGGGAGCTGTTTTTT. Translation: CASSQILARANTGELFF.

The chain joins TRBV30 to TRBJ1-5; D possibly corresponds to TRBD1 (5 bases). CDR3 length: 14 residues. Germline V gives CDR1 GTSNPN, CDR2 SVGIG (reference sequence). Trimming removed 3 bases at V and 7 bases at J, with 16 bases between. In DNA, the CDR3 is TGTGCCTGGAGCCTCGGTGCAAAGGGGCAGCCCCAGCATTTT. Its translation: CAWSLGAKGQPQHF.

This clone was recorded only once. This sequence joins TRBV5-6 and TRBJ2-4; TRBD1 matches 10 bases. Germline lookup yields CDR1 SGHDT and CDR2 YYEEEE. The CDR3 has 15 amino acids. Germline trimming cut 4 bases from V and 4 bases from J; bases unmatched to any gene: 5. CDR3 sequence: CASSRPGQGKNIQYF. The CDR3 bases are TGTGCCAGCAGCCGACCGGGACAGGGGAAAAACATTCAGTACTTC.

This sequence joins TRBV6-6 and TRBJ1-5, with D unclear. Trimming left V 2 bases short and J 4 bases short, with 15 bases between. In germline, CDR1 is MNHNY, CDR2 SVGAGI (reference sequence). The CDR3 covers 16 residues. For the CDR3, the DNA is TGTGCCAGCAGTTACCGTCGACAAAATCAAAATCAGCCCCAGCATTTT. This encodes CASSYRRQNQNQPQHF.

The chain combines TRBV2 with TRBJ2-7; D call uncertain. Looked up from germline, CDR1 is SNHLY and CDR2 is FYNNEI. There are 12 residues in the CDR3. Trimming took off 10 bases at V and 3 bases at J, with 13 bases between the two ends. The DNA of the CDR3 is TGTGCCACCAAACGGGTGAGCTACGAGCAGTACTTC. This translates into CATKRVSYEQYF.